This T cell receptor beta chain comes out of a study of T-cell reconstitution after alpha-beta-depleted transplantation in children. TCRbeta library construction was performed incorporating unique molecular identifiers. Via MiXCR, TCRdb re-called the PCR reads, giving one row per CDR3 protein. Here the sample spans about 980,000 distinct CDR3 sequences, about 30% being singletons. The study's findings and limits: The authors attributed T-cell counts and diversity one year after transplant mostly to newly produced T cells. Expanded graft clones numbering several hundred reportedly gave rise to alpha-beta T cells about two months after transplant. Surviving recipient T cells and thymic progenitors accounted for the high day-60 TCRbeta diversity observed in some patients.

Worth noting for this clonotype: As yet, its antigen is unknown.

Germline loops: CDR1 SEHNR, CDR2 FQNEAQ (reference sequence). Trimming cost V 2 bases and J 8 bases; bases outside gene matches: 6. The CDR3 sequence is 15 residues long. The chain has TRBV7-9 and TRBJ2-1; TRBD2 matches 10 bases. Sequencing was performed on PBMCs, mostly from graft donor cells, taken 360 days after TCRalphabeta/CD19-depleted stem cell transplant. This TCR derives from a boy younger than two who had a stem cell transplant for SCID, so the T cells may come from the graft donor. In nucleotides, the CDR3 is TGTGCCAGCAGCTTACTAGGACTAGCGGTCGATGAGCAGTTCTTC. Its translation is CASSLLGLAVDEQFF.